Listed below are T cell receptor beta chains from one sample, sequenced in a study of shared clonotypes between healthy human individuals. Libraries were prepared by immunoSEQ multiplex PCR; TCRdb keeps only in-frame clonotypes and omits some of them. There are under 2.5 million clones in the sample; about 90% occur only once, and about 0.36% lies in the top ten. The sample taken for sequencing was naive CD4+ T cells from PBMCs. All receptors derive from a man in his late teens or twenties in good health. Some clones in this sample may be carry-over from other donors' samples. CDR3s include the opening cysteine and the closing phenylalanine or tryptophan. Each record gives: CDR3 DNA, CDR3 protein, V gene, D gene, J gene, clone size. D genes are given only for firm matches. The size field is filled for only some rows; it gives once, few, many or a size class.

TGTGCCAGCTCACCGCCGGGACAGCTGAATAGCAATCAGCCCCAGCATTTT	CASSPPGQLNSNQPQHF	TRBV18	TRBD1	TRBJ1-5	NA
TGTGCCTGGAGCCGACGTGGGGAGGCTTTCTTT	CAWSRRGEAFF	TRBV30	NA	TRBJ1-1	NA
TGTGCCAGCAGTTTATTACCGATCCTATCCTACAATGAGCAGTTCTTC	CASSLLPILSYNEQFF	TRBV27	NA	TRBJ2-1	NA
TGTGCCAGTAGTTTGGGCCGGTCCTACAATGAGCAGTTCTTC	CASSLGRSYNEQFF	TRBV19	NA	TRBJ2-1	NA
TGTGCCAGTATCCGGACACAGGGCGATGGCTACACCTTC	CASIRTQGDGYTF	TRBV19	NA	TRBJ1-2	NA
TGTGCCAGCAGCCCGGGTGAGGGACGGGTGAGCCAAGAGACCCAGTACTTC	CASSPGEGRVSQETQYF	TRBV7-8	NA	TRBJ2-5	NA
TGTGCCAGCAGCGTAGGGCACCTGAATGAGCAGTTCTTC	CASSVGHLNEQFF	TRBV9	NA	TRBJ2-1	NA
TGTGCCAGCAGCCGAATCCCCGTGAGGGCCAACTATGGCTACACCTTC	CASSRIPVRANYGYTF	TRBV27	NA	TRBJ1-2	NA
TGTGCCAGCAGCTTAGTAGGGGATAGGCGGCGCCGGGAGGGCTACACCTTC	CASSLVGDRRRREGYTF	TRBV11-2	NA	TRBJ1-2	NA
TGTGCCAGCAGTGAAGCGAGTTCCGAGGGGCGGATGGGTGGCTACACCTTC	CASSEASSEGRMGGYTF	TRBV6-1	NA	TRBJ1-2	NA
TGCGCCAGCAGCCGATTAGCGGGAGGGCCGCGCAATGAGCAGTTCTTC	CASSRLAGGPRNEQFF	TRBV4-3	TRBD2	TRBJ2-1	NA
TGTGCCAGCAGTTTATCGGGGAGCTCTGGAAACACCATATATTTT	CASSLSGSSGNTIYF	TRBV28	NA	TRBJ1-3	few
TGTGCCACCTCCTTCGTGGATACTAATGAAAAACTGTTTTTT	CATSFVDTNEKLFF	TRBV25-1	NA	TRBJ1-4	NA
TGTGCCAGCAGTTTCCTGACATATGAGAGGGATATGAACACTGAAGCTTTCTTT	CASSFLTYERDMNTEAFF	TRBV28	NA	TRBJ1-1	NA
TGTGCCATTAGACAGAGCAATCAGCCCCAGCATTTT	CAIRQSNQPQHF	TRBV28	NA	TRBJ1-5	NA
TGTGCCAGTATGGGGGCGGCATACAATGAGCAGTTCTTC	CASMGAAYNEQFF	TRBV19	NA	TRBJ2-1	NA
TGTGCCAGCAGTGGAGTTATCTACGAGCAGTACTTC	CASSGVIYEQYF	TRBV28	NA	TRBJ2-7	NA
TGTGCCAGCAGCCGAGGGGGATCCTACGAGCAGTACTTC	CASSRGGSYEQYF	TRBV7-7	NA	TRBJ2-7	NA
TGTGCCAGCAGCCGTGGGATCAACACTCACACTGAAGCTTTCTTT	CASSRGINTHTEAFF	TRBV14	NA	TRBJ1-1	few
TGTGCCAGCAGTAAGCCTCGAGGGAATGCTGAGCAGTTCTTC	CASSKPRGNAEQFF	TRBV28	NA	TRBJ2-1	NA
TGTGCCAGCAGGACAAGCGACACTGAAGCTTTCTTT	CASRTSDTEAFF	TRBV7-6	NA	TRBJ1-1	NA
TGTGCCTGGAGTACGGCCCGCTACGAGCAGTACTTC	CAWSTARYEQYF	TRBV30	NA	TRBJ2-7	NA
TGCGCCAGCAGCTTGGGCACTGGCACCATATATTTT	CASSLGTGTIYF	TRBV5-1	NA	TRBJ1-3	NA
TGCGCCAGCAGCTTGCGTCCAGGGGTAGTTTATGGCTACACCTTC	CASSLRPGVVYGYTF	TRBV5-1	NA	TRBJ1-2	NA
TGTGCCAGCAGCTCGGACGGCGGGGCGCAGTATTTT	CASSSDGGAQYF	TRBV7-3	NA	TRBJ2-3	NA
TGTGCCAGCAGTTACTCTTCCCTGGGGGGACAAGAGACCCAGTACTTC	CASSYSSLGGQETQYF	TRBV6-5	NA	TRBJ2-5	NA
TGTGCCAGCAGTTACGACAGGGGAGTGGAAAAACTGTTTTTT	CASSYDRGVEKLFF	TRBV6-6	TRBD1	TRBJ1-4	NA
TGTGCCAGCAGTTCTCTCAGGCCCGGGGAGCTGTTTTTT	CASSSLRPGELFF	TRBV6-1	NA	TRBJ2-2	NA
TGTGCTAGTGGTTTGGTCCTGACCGGGACTAGCGGGAAATACAATGAGCAGTTCTTC	CASGLVLTGTSGKYNEQFF	TRBV12-5	TRBD2	TRBJ2-1	NA
TGTGCCAGCAGAATGGGACAGGGGGCGAACACCGGGGAGCTGTTTTTT	CASRMGQGANTGELFF	TRBV7-3	TRBD1	TRBJ2-2	once
TGTGCCAGCAGCTCCCTCGCCTGGAGAACTGAAGCTTTCTTT	CASSSLAWRTEAFF	TRBV6-5	NA	TRBJ1-1	NA
TGTGCCAGCAGCTTAGATAGATCTTTCCCAGGCTACACCTTC	CASSLDRSFPGYTF	TRBV11-2	NA	TRBJ1-2	NA
TGTGCCAGCAGTGAGCGGGCTAGCGGGGCTAGCACAGATACGCAGTATTTT	CASSERASGASTDTQYF	TRBV25-1	TRBD2	TRBJ2-3	NA
TGTGCCAGCAGCAAAGTTGGGCTAGCGGGAGTCGCGTATCGGGAGACCCAGTACTTC	CASSKVGLAGVAYRETQYF	TRBV21-1	NA	TRBJ2-5	NA
TGTGCCAGCAGCTACCTCGGGACTAGTGGTGAGACCCAGTACTTC	CASSYLGTSGETQYF	TRBV14	TRBD2	TRBJ2-5	NA
TGTGCCAGTAGTATCACAGGTGATCCCTACGAGCAGTACTTC	CASSITGDPYEQYF	TRBV19	NA	TRBJ2-7	once
TGTGCCAGCAGTTACCTAACAGGGGGCGCGTACGAGCAGTACTTC	CASSYLTGGAYEQYF	TRBV6-5	TRBD1	TRBJ2-7	once
TGTGCCAGCAGCGTAAGCTCCTCTGGAAACACCATATATTTT	CASSVSSSGNTIYF	TRBV9	NA	TRBJ1-3	few
TGTGCCAGCAGCTCGGATATGGCAGATACGCAGTATTTT	CASSSDMADTQYF	TRBV7-2	NA	TRBJ2-3	NA
TGTGCCAGCAGCTTGACGGGAGGGATTTACAATGAGCAGTTCTTC	CASSLTGGIYNEQFF	TRBV7-8	TRBD2	TRBJ2-1	NA
TGTGCCAGCAGTTTACAGGGGGGGACCCAGTACTTC	CASSLQGGTQYF	TRBV28	NA	TRBJ2-5	NA
TGCGCCAGCAGCGTGGGACAGATTACAGATACGCAGTATTTT	CASSVGQITDTQYF	TRBV5-1	TRBD1	TRBJ2-3	NA
TGTGCCAGTACCACAGGGAGGGACAGTTCCACAGATACGCAGTATTTT	CASTTGRDSSTDTQYF	TRBV19	NA	TRBJ2-3	NA
TGCGCCAGCAGCTTGATAGGGACCGGGGAGCTGTTTTTT	CASSLIGTGELFF	TRBV5-1	NA	TRBJ2-2	NA
TGTGCCAGCAGCTTGGAAAGACAGTACTATGGCTACACCTTC	CASSLERQYYGYTF	TRBV5-6	NA	TRBJ1-2	few
TGTGCCAGCAGCTTAGACGGGGATTTGGGAACCTACGAGCAGTACTTC	CASSLDGDLGTYEQYF	TRBV7-3	NA	TRBJ2-7	NA
TGTGCCAGCAGCTTGGGGATGCGGGCATCTGAAGCTTTCTTT	CASSLGMRASEAFF	TRBV5-4	NA	TRBJ1-1	NA
TGCGCCAGCAGCTTGTTTGGAGGGGCCAACACCGGGGAGCTGTTTTTT	CASSLFGGANTGELFF	TRBV5-1	NA	TRBJ2-2	NA
TGTGCCAGCAGCCGGGGGGCCACCGGGGAGCTGTTTTTT	CASSRGATGELFF	TRBV7-7	NA	TRBJ2-2	NA
TGCGCCAGCAGGACAGGGGGCCCGTCCTACGAGCAGTACTTC	CASRTGGPSYEQYF	TRBV5-1	TRBD1	TRBJ2-7	NA
TGTGCCAGCAGTGAAGAACTGAGGGGCTACACCTTC	CASSEELRGYTF	TRBV2	NA	TRBJ1-2	NA
TGTGCCAGCAGCCTCCTGGGCACGGCGAACACCGGGGAGCTGTTTTTT	CASSLLGTANTGELFF	TRBV7-3	NA	TRBJ2-2	NA
TGCGCCAGCAGCTTGAGGCCTCGGAACCAAGAGACCCAGTACTTC	CASSLRPRNQETQYF	TRBV5-1	NA	TRBJ2-5	once
TGTGCCAGCAGTGTCGGGACTACCTACAATGAGCAGTTCTTC	CASSVGTTYNEQFF	TRBV27	TRBD2	TRBJ2-1	few
TGTGCCAGCAAGACTAGCGGAAAATACAATGAGCAGTTCTTC	CASKTSGKYNEQFF	TRBV11-2	TRBD2	TRBJ2-1	NA
TGTGCCAGCAGTGAAGCGCGGACGACATTCGGCGGAGCTTTCTTT	CASSEARTTFGGAFF	TRBV6-1	NA	TRBJ1-1	NA
TGTGCCAGCAGTTCGGGGAGATACAATGAGCAGTTCTTC	CASSSGRYNEQFF	TRBV28	NA	TRBJ2-1	NA
TGTGCCAGCAGGATAAATGGACAGGGGAGCAATCAGCCCCAGCATTTT	CASRINGQGSNQPQHF	TRBV27	TRBD1	TRBJ1-5	NA
TGTGCCAGCAGCCCATTAGGGGAGACCCAGTACTTC	CASSPLGETQYF	TRBV9	NA	TRBJ2-5	NA
TGTGCCAGCAGTACCAAGACTAGCGGGAGATATTCAGAGACCCAGTACTTC	CASSTKTSGRYSETQYF	TRBV27	TRBD2	TRBJ2-5	NA